The 29 T cell receptor beta chains below were found in one sample sequenced in a study of shared clonotypes between healthy human individuals (dated by TCRdb to 2019 to 2021). The receptor library was made with the immunoSEQ multiplex PCR assay. What TCRdb holds here is the immuneACCESS table cut down to in-frame rearrangements. Part of the clones is not present; checked against another copy, under half of the missing clones reflect an unresolved V gene, and the others are unexplained. Recorded for this sample are fewer than 650,000 clones; around 78% of them occurred a single time. The ten largest clones represent approximately 12% of the sample. The sample consisted of PBMCs. These receptors were obtained from a woman aged 40 to 49 in good health. Some clones in this sample may be carry-over from other donors' samples.

This chain joins TRBV11-2 and TRBJ2-7; D is uncertain. V gave up 0 bases and J gave up 0 bases, with 15 bases separating them. The CDR3 is 17 amino acids. In germline, CDR1 is SGHAT, CDR2 FQNNGV. The CDR3 sequence is CASSLEVGFVSSYEQYF. CDR3 in DNA: TGTGCCAGCAGCTTAGAAGTAGGTTTCGTGAGCTCCTACGAGCAGTACTTC.

This chain connects TRBV4-2 to TRBJ2-7, with D unclear. The CDR3 covers 14 residues. Trimming removed 5 bases at V and 2 bases at J, with 13 bases between. Germline V CDR1 and CDR2: LGHNA, YNFKEQ. CDR3: CASSDSLVPYEQYF. The CDR3 coding sequence is TGTGCCAGCAGCGATTCGCTCGTTCCCTACGAGCAGTACTTC.

The V and J genes are TRBV18 and TRBJ2-7; D possibly corresponds to TRBD1 (5 bases). V dropped 0 bases and J dropped 0 bases, with 9 bases sitting between them. From germline, CDR1 is KGHSH and CDR2 LQKENI. This CDR3 is built from 15 residues. In DNA form, the CDR3 reads TGTGCCAGCTCACCACCGCAGGGCAACTCCTACGAGCAGTACTTC. Its translation: CASSPPQGNSYEQYF.

V is TRBV6-6 and J is TRBJ2-3; 8 nucleotides align to TRBD2. CDR3 length: 15 amino acids. J was trimmed by 0 bases and V by 5 bases; bases with no gene match: 4. CDR1 is MNHNY and CDR2 is SVGAGI in the germline V gene (reference sequence). The CDR3 region is CASSLTSASTDTQYF. The CDR3 bases are TGTGCCAGCAGTCTGACTAGCGCTAGCACAGATACGCAGTATTTT.

The chain couples TRBV5-1 to TRBJ1-5, with D maybe TRBD1 (5 bases). The CDR3 consists of 15 residues. V was cut by 4 bases and J by 1 base, with 12 bases left in between. Germline assignment: CDR1 SGHRS and CDR2 YFSETQ. DNA of the CDR3: TGCGCCAGCAGCCGGGACCCTGGGAGCAATCAGCCCCAGCATTTT. Its protein is CASSRDPGSNQPQHF.

The chain is built from TRBV5-1 and TRBJ1-5, with D unclear. There are 14 residues in the CDR3. Trimming stripped 2 bases from V and 0 bases from J, with 6 bases between. The germline gives CDR1 SGHRS, CDR2 YFSETQ. As DNA, the CDR3 is TGCGCCAGCAGCTTAGGCTATAGCAATCAGCCCCAGCATTTT. This sequence encodes CASSLGYSNQPQHF.

The gene calls are TRBV9 and TRBJ2-7, with D perhaps matching TRBD2 (6 bases). Trimming pared 0 bases from V and 2 bases from J, leaving 18 bases between. Germline values: CDR1 SGDLS, CDR2 YYNGEE. This CDR3 region has 17 residues. The DNA for the CDR3 is TGTGCCAGCAGCGTAGGCGGAGGGTTGGGGGTAGCCTACGAGCAGTACTTC. It is translated as CASSVGGGLGVAYEQYF.

This clone was observed a handful of times. The chain recombines TRBV11-3 with TRBJ2-1; TRBD2 matches 14 bases. The J segment lost 8 bases and the V segment lost 5 bases, leaving 11 bases of the junction unmatched. CDR3 length: 17 residues. Germline CDR1 reads SGHNT; CDR2 reads YENEEA. This chain's CDR3 is CASSLTPTSGRAYEQFF. Here the CDR3 DNA reads TGTGCCAGCAGCCTCACACCGACTAGCGGGAGGGCCTATGAGCAGTTCTTC.

The genes are TRBV7-9 and TRBJ2-2; D might be TRBD1 (5 bases). This CDR3 comprises 13 residues. The V gene's germline CDR1 is SEHNR and CDR2 FQNEAQ (reference sequence). V lost 5 bases and J lost 6, with 10 bases in between. The CDR3 sequence: CASSPGLAGELFF. DNA for the CDR3: TGTGCCAGCAGCCCAGGGTTGGCCGGGGAGCTGTTTTTT.

J is TRBJ2-5 and V is TRBV2, with D hard to call. The CDR3 sequence is 12 residues long. Germline loops: CDR1 SNHLY, CDR2 FYNNEI. The V gene lost 7 bases and the J gene lost 2 bases, with 8 bases spanning the gap. The CDR3 nucleotides are TGTGCCAGCACGAGGCAGCAAGAGACCCAGTACTTC. Translation: CASTRQQETQYF.

V is TRBV18 and J is TRBJ2-2; 9 bases align to TRBD2. With 0 bases clipped from V and 3 bases from J, the junction kept 2 bases outside the gene matches. The CDR3 contains 16 residues. Germline assignment: CDR1 KGHSH and CDR2 LQKENI. The CDR3 DNA is TGTGCCAGCTCACCACCAGCGGGAGGCTACACCGGGGAGCTGTTTTTT. Its protein product is CASSPPAGGYTGELFF.

The chain combines TRBV25-1 with TRBJ2-7, with 7 positions matching TRBD1. Per germline, CDR1 MGHDK and CDR2 SYGVNS. V shed 8 bases, J shed 2 bases, and the junction held 9 bases outside the gene matches. This CDR3 is 14 amino acids long. CDR3 sequence (DNA): TGTGCCAGCTCAGAGACAGGGTTCGCCTACGAGCAGTACTTC. Translated, it gives CASSETGFAYEQYF.

The V call is TRBV15, the J call TRBJ1-3, with TRBD1 as a possible D gene (6 bases). V was clipped by 4 bases and J by 4 bases, with 11 bases between them. The CDR3 totals 14 residues. CDR1 and CDR2 (germline): LNHNV, YYDKDF (reference sequence). CDR3 amino acids: CATSIQDRGNTIYF. CDR3 DNA: TGTGCCACCAGCATCCAGGACAGAGGAAACACCATATATTTT.

The chain links TRBV19 to TRBJ1-4; possible D gene TRBD1, 5 bases. V gave up 3 bases and J gave up 8 bases, with 13 bases separating them. Germline V gene data show CDR1 as LNHDA and CDR2 as SQIVND (reference sequence). The CDR3 sequence is 14 residues long. CDR3: CASSIRRDGEKLFF. The DNA for the CDR3 is TGTGCCAGTAGTATCCGCCGGGACGGAGAAAAACTGTTTTTT.

The V and J genes are TRBV7-9 and TRBJ2-7, with TRBD1 as a possible D gene (5 bases). Germline loops: CDR1 SEHNR, CDR2 FQNEAQ (reference sequence). The CDR3 sequence is 18 residues long. Trimming took 2 bases from V and 0 from J, leaving 20 bases between them. The DNA for the CDR3 is TGTGCCAGCAGCTTACCTCCCGCGGCAGGGCCCCACTCCTACGAGCAGTACTTC. It yields the protein CASSLPPAAGPHSYEQYF.

The chain uses TRBV9 and TRBJ2-3, with 14 bases aligning to TRBD2. This CDR3 comprises 15 residues. The ends lost 3 bases at V and 12 bases at J; junction bases unmatched: 9. Germline CDR1 is SGDLS and CDR2 is YYNGEE. In nucleotides, the CDR3 is TGTGCCAGCAGCGCCAGAGGGACTAGCGGGGGCGAACAGTATTTT. Protein sequence: CASSARGTSGGEQYF.

The chain employs TRBV18 and TRBJ2-1; D is possibly TRBD2 (5 bases). This CDR3 has 13 amino acids. With 0 bases removed from V and 9 bases from J, the gap between germline ends came to 9 bases. Germline V gene sequence: CDR1 KGHSH, CDR2 LQKENI. The CDR3 DNA is TGTGCCAGCTCACCACCGGGGAGCGTTGAGCAGTTCTTC. This translates into CASSPPGSVEQFF.

The chain uses TRBV10-3 and TRBJ1-2; D is possibly TRBD1 (5 bases). Trimming took off 0 bases at V and 3 bases at J, with 8 bases between the two ends. Germline-derived CDR1 and CDR2 are ENHRY and SYGVKD. The CDR3 loop spans 14 amino acids. CDR3 nucleotides: TGTGCCATCAGTGAGTCCCGGGGGTACTATGGCTACACCTTC. Translation: CAISESRGYYGYTF.

V and J are TRBV5-4 and TRBJ2-5; 10 nucleotides match TRBD2. The CDR3 has 16 residues. Germline V gives CDR1 SGHNT, CDR2 YYREEE (reference sequence). With 0 bases clipped from V and 3 bases from J, the junction kept 5 bases outside the gene matches. CDR3 residues: CASSLGITSGEETQYF. CDR3 nucleotides: TGTGCCAGCAGCTTGGGGATCACTAGCGGGGAAGAGACCCAGTACTTC.

The V and J genes are TRBV28 and TRBJ2-7; D is undetermined. Germline lookup yields CDR1 MDHEN and CDR2 SYDVKM. There are 13 residues in the CDR3. V dropped 4 bases and J dropped 6 bases, with 13 bases sitting between them. The CDR3 region is CASSYPQVTEQYF. The CDR3 DNA follows: TGTGCCAGCAGTTACCCCCAAGTTACCGAGCAGTACTTC.

The J gene is TRBJ2-5, the V gene TRBV15, with 11 bases that match TRBD2. CDR1 and CDR2 from the germline V gene are LNHNV and YYDKDF (reference sequence). The V gene end was trimmed by 6 bases and the J gene end by 2 bases; junction bases not matched to a gene: 8. The CDR3 length is 16 residues. Written as DNA, the CDR3 is TGTGCCACCAGACCAGGGACTAGCGGCCCTCAAGAGACCCAGTACTTC. This encodes CATRPGTSGPQETQYF.

This clone was found once. The gene calls are TRBV5-1 and TRBJ2-1; 16 bases map to TRBD2. Germline V gene sequence: CDR1 SGHRS, CDR2 YFSETQ. V lost 4 bases and J lost 7; bases outside the gene matches: 8. The length of the CDR3 is 17 residues. The CDR3 is CASSMGLAGGPGNEQFF. CDR3 sequence (DNA): TGCGCCAGCAGCATGGGACTAGCGGGAGGGCCGGGTAATGAGCAGTTCTTC.

The rearrangement uses TRBV30 and TRBJ2-1; tentatively, D is TRBD1 (6 bases). V lost 4 bases, J lost 6 bases, and 13 bases lay in between. The CDR3 has 13 residues. The germline V gene has CDR1 GTSNPN and CDR2 SVGIG (reference sequence). CDR3 DNA sequence: TGTGCCTGGAATCAATTACAGGGCAATGAGCAGTTCTTC. It codes for CAWNQLQGNEQFF.

V is TRBV6-5 and J is TRBJ1-2, with D unclear. CDR3 length equals 14 residues. The germline V and J ends were trimmed by 5 bases and 5 bases, with 15 bases remaining between them. Germline CDR1 is MNHEY and CDR2 is SVGAGI. CDR3 region: CASSRRNGDYGYTF. CDR3 in DNA: TGTGCCAGCAGTCGTCGAAATGGAGATTATGGCTACACCTTC.

This clone has just a few counts. This chain uses TRBV5-4 with TRBJ2-2, with D perhaps matching TRBD2 (6 bases). Germline lookup yields CDR1 SGHNT and CDR2 YYREEE (reference sequence). CDR3 length: 14 residues. V lost 3 bases, J lost 5 bases, and 11 bases lay in between. The CDR3 DNA reads as TGTGCCAGCAGCTCCGGGAGTTCGACCGGGGAGCTGTTTTTT. This sequence encodes CASSSGSSTGELFF.

The chain combines TRBV4-1 with TRBJ2-5; TRBD2 matches at 14 bases. V was pared by 1 base and J by 4 bases, with 2 bases of the junction left unmatched. Germline V gene data show CDR1 as MGHRA and CDR2 as YSYEKL. The length of the CDR3 is 16 residues. The CDR3 region has the DNA TGCGCCAGCAGCCAAGTGGGACTAGCGGGAGCAGAGACCCAGTACTTC. Translated: CASSQVGLAGAETQYF.

Here the CDR3 DNA reads TGTGCCAGCTCAACAGAGGGGGTGGGGAACACTGAAGCTTTCTTT. Protein: CASSTEGVGNTEAFF. The J gene is TRBJ1-1, the V gene TRBV18; D is possibly TRBD1 (6 bases). CDR1 and CDR2 (germline): KGHSH, LQKENI. The germline V and J ends were trimmed by 5 bases and 1 base, with 14 bases remaining between them. The CDR3 runs 15 residues. Filled out from reference TRBV18 and TRBJ1-1, the complete variable domain reads NAGVMQNPRHLVRRRGQEARLRCSPMKGHSHVYWYRQLPEEGLKFMVYLQKENIIDESGMPKERFSAEFPKEGPSILRIQQVVRGDSAAYFCASSTEGVGNTEAFFGQGTRLTVV.

The gene calls are TRBV28 and TRBJ2-7, with 11 bases matching TRBD1. There are 17 residues in the CDR3. J gave up 0 bases and V 10 bases, and 14 bases lay outside the gene matches. Germline V gene sequence: CDR1 MDHEN, CDR2 SYDVKM. CDR3: CANLRDRGRNSSYEQYF. In DNA form, the CDR3 reads TGTGCCAACCTTCGGGACAGGGGGAGAAATAGCTCCTACGAGCAGTACTTC.

This chain uses TRBV4-2 with TRBJ2-7; TRBD1 aligns across 12 bases. Germline V CDR1 and CDR2: LGHNA, YNFKEQ. The CDR3 runs to 15 residues. Germline trimming cut 1 base from V and 4 bases from J; bases unmatched to any gene: 2. CDR3 protein: CASSQGDRGLYEQYF. The CDR3 DNA follows: TGTGCCAGCAGCCAAGGGGACAGGGGGCTTTACGAGCAGTACTTC.